Shown below are 10 T cell receptor beta chains from a single sample sequenced in a study of OX40 agonist ivuxolimab in advanced cancers. Sequencing was performed with immunoSEQ multiplex PCR; in TCRdb, only in-frame clones are kept and a portion is missing. The sample contains over 75,000 clones, more than 75% of which appear only once. The input for sequencing was CD4+ or CD8+ T cells sorted from blood, taken in a trial of the OX40 agonist ivuxolimab. Source of these receptors: an adult with an advanced solid tumor such as melanoma, head and neck, liver or kidney cancer.

The J gene is TRBJ2-2, the V gene TRBV5-1; TRBD2 is a possible D gene (6 bases). Trimming removed 7 bases from V and 3 bases from J, with 13 bases in between. The CDR3 loop spans 14 amino acids. Germline V gene lookup returns CDR1 SGHRS and CDR2 YFSETQ. The CDR3 DNA is TGCGCCAGCCAGGAACTAGCCGACACCGGGGAGCTGTTTTTT. Translated, it gives CASQELADTGELFF.

V gene TRBV9 combines with J gene TRBJ2-1, with 7 bases fitting TRBD1. CDR1 is SGDLS and CDR2 is YYNGEE in the germline V gene. After removal of 2 bases from V and 6 bases from J, the junction contained 8 bases not matched to a gene. The CDR3 consists of 15 residues. DNA of the CDR3: TGTGCCAGCAGCGTCGGGACAGTGGGGTCCAATGAGCAGTTCTTC. Amino acids: CASSVGTVGSNEQFF.

The chain recombines TRBV19 with TRBJ2-7; 12 nucleotides match TRBD2. J gave up 1 base and V 3 bases, and 7 bases lay outside the gene matches. The CDR3 contains 17 residues. Per the germline V gene, CDR1 is LNHDA and CDR2 is SQIVND (reference sequence). CDR3 nucleotide sequence: TGTGCCAGTAGTATGGGGCGGACTAGCGGGGTATCCTACGAGCAGTACTTC. It translates to CASSMGRTSGVSYEQYF.

The chain carries TRBV5-4 and TRBJ2-1; 11 bases fit TRBD2. V was pared by 4 bases and J by 4 bases, with 4 bases of the junction left unmatched. Germline loops: CDR1 SGHNT, CDR2 YYREEE (reference sequence). CDR3 length equals 15 residues. This CDR3 is CASSLGLAVYNEQFF. For the CDR3, the DNA is TGTGCCAGCAGCCTGGGACTAGCGGTGTACAATGAGCAGTTCTTC.

The J gene is TRBJ2-5, the V gene TRBV28; 8 bases are shared with TRBD1. The CDR3 spans 15 residues. V shed 7 bases, J shed 5 bases, and the junction held 12 bases outside the gene matches. CDR1 MDHEN and CDR2 SYDVKM come from the germline V gene. CDR3 bases: TGTGCCAGCACCATTCTTGGCAGGGGGCATGAGACCCAGTACTTC. This codes for CASTILGRGHETQYF.

This clone was recorded many times. The sample carries other DNA sequences with the same CDR3. This chain links TRBV9 with TRBJ2-4; TRBD1 agrees at 7 bases. The CDR3 consists of 13 residues. CDR1 SGDLS and CDR2 YYNGEE come from the germline V gene. With V trimmed by 4 bases and J by 7 bases, 5 bases remained unmatched. The CDR3 sequence is CASSPGTENIQYF. The CDR3 nucleotides are TGTGCCAGCAGCCCTGGGACAGAGAACATTCAGTACTTC.

The chain links TRBV6-1 to TRBJ1-3, with no clear D. Germline values: CDR1 MNHNS, CDR2 SASEGT. The CDR3 has 13 amino acids. V gave up 4 bases and J gave up 3 bases, with 7 bases separating them. The CDR3 here is CASSGRGGNTIYF. In nucleotides, the CDR3 is TGTGCCAGCAGTGGACGGGGTGGAAACACCATATATTTT.

The chain carries TRBV19 and TRBJ1-3, with 7 bases matching TRBD1. Germline V gene sequence: CDR1 LNHDA, CDR2 SQIVND (reference sequence). With 10 bases clipped from V and 3 bases from J, the junction kept 9 bases outside the gene matches. The CDR3 sequence is 14 residues long. The CDR3 DNA reads TGTGCCACTATAACGACAGGGCTTGGAAACACCATATATTTT. This sequence encodes CATITTGLGNTIYF. Combining the CDR3 with reference TRBV19 and TRBJ1-3 gives the whole variable domain DGGITQSPKYLFRKEGQNVTLSCEQNLNHDAMYWYRQDPGQGLRLIYYSQIVNDFQKGDIAEGYSVSREKKESFPLTVTSAQKNPTAFYLCATITTGLGNTIYFGEGSWLTVV.

In regard to this clone: One end of the junction fails to match germline, which may point to a read error. The chain is built from TRBV19 and TRBJ2-1; 8 nucleotides line up with TRBD2. CDR3 length: 17 amino acids. CDR1 and CDR2 from the germline V gene are LNHDA and SQIVND (reference sequence). For the CDR3, the DNA is TGTGCCAGTAGTATGTGGGGCGCGGGAGGCTCCAACAATGAGCAGTTCTTC. Translating gives CASSMWGAGGSNNEQFF. Supplemented by reference TRBV19 and TRBJ2-1, the full variable domain reads DGGITQSPKYLFRKEGQNVTLSCEQNLNHDAMYWYRQDPGQGLRLIYYSQIVNDFQKGDIAEGYSVSREKKESFPLTVTSAQKNPTAFYLCASSMWGAGGSNNEQFFGPGTRLTVL.

V and J are TRBV5-4 and TRBJ2-2; 7 bases map to TRBD2. The J segment lost 5 bases and the V segment lost 0 bases, leaving 7 bases of the junction unmatched. CDR1 is SGHNT, CDR2 YYREEE, per germline (reference sequence). The CDR3 totals 16 residues. CDR3 nucleotide sequence: TGTGCCAGCAGCTTGGATGGGAGGGCGAGGACCGGGGAGCTGTTTTTT. Its protein is CASSLDGRARTGELFF.